A selection of T cell receptor beta chains follows, all from one sample in a study of OX40 agonist ivuxolimab in advanced cancers. Repertoires were generated with immunoSEQ multiplex PCR, while TCRdb's copy carries only in-frame clones and drops some. The sample consists of 25,000 to 35,000 clones, over 80% of them appearing once. The sequences come from CD4+ or CD8+ T cells sorted from blood, collected in a trial of the OX40 agonist ivuxolimab. These receptors all come from an adult with an advanced solid tumor such as melanoma, head and neck, liver or kidney cancer. Both conserved end residues are part of each CDR3. Each record gives: V gene, D gene, clone size, J gene, CDR3 DNA, CDR3 protein. A D gene is named only where the DNA matches it firmly. A clone size is listed for some rows: how often the clone was seen (once, few, many), or a class if it is expanded.

TRBV30	NA	once	TRBJ1-2	TGTGCCTGGAGTGTCGTTTTGGGGTCGGACTATGGCTACACCTTC	CAWSVVLGSDYGYTF
TRBV10-2	TRBD1	NA	TRBJ2-7	TGCGCCACCAGTGTGGGACAGGGGTACGAGCAGTACTTC	CATSVGQGYEQYF
TRBV7-9	NA	NA	TRBJ1-5	TGTGCCAGCAGTTCTTTTAATCAGCCCCAGCATTTT	CASSSFNQPQHF
TRBV6-5	TRBD2	NA	TRBJ2-1	TGTGCCAGCAGTTTAAGCGGGAGCAGGGATGAGCAGTTCTTC	CASSLSGSRDEQFF
TRBV10-3	NA	NA	TRBJ2-3	TGTGCCATCAGTGAGGAAGATACGCAGTATTTT	CAISEEDTQYF
TRBV7-9	NA	NA	TRBJ1-2	TGTGCCAGCAGCCCGGTCCTGGAAGGCTACACCTTC	CASSPVLEGYTF
TRBV13	NA	few	TRBJ2-3	TGTGCCAGCAGCTTAGAACACCGGGACGCCGAACCAGATACGCAGTATTTT	CASSLEHRDAEPDTQYF
TRBV7-8	NA	NA	TRBJ1-1	TGTGCCAGCAGCTTGCGTGGCGGGAGCACTGAAGCTTTCTTT	CASSLRGGSTEAFF
TRBV4-3	TRBD1	NA	TRBJ2-5	TGCGCCAGCAGCCATCTCCGGGACAGTCAAGAGACCCAGTACTTC	CASSHLRDSQETQYF
TRBV9	NA	NA	TRBJ2-2	TGTGCCAGCAGCGGTGAGACCGGGGAGCTGTTTTTT	CASSGETGELFF
TRBV6-4	TRBD1	NA	TRBJ2-1	TGTGCCAGCAGTGACTCCGGGACAGGGGACTACAATGAGCAGTTCTTC	CASSDSGTGDYNEQFF
TRBV30	TRBD2	large	TRBJ2-7	TGTGCCTGGAGTGTACTGTGGGAGGGTTATTCCTACGAGCAGTACTTC	CAWSVLWEGYSYEQYF